This T cell receptor beta chain was sequenced for a study of blood T cell repertoires in COVID-19. Overall study context: The United States, Italy and Spain supplied acute and convalescent COVID-19 samples. Sample material is recorded as cDNA or gDNA derived from T cells, B-cell-depleted T cells, or PBMCs.

Sequenced by immunoSEQ multiplex PCR; TCRdb stores in-frame clones only, minus some. The sample holds about 220,000 clones, almost 85% seen once. The CDR3 consists of 17 residues. V lost 6 bases, J lost 9 bases, and 30 bases lay in between. Per germline, CDR1 MNHEY and CDR2 SMNVEV (reference sequence). The clonotype originates from a woman aged 70-85 years with COVID-19, enrolled during active disease. The chain combines TRBV27 with TRBJ2-7, with a weak D call TRBD1 (6 bases). What was sequenced was peripheral blood. CDR3 in amino acids: CASSLRGVRGGSTGQYF. CDR3 DNA: TGTGCCAGCAGCCTCCGAGGGGTCAGGGGTGGATCTACGGGGCAGTACTTC.